This T cell receptor beta chain was sequenced during a study of cytomegalovirus exposure and HLA in healthy donors. The CDR3 consists of 17 residues. V lost 5 bases, J lost 4 bases, and 22 bases lay in between. Per the germline V gene, CDR1 is LNHDA and CDR2 is SQIVND (reference sequence). PCR amplification relied on 60 Vbeta primers (plus 13 Jbeta primers). Here immunoSEQ multiplex PCR was the method, and the copy in TCRdb shows in-frame clones only, minus some. Listed are 130,000 or so clones; about 2.2% falls within the top ten. Points on this clone: As yet, its antigen is unknown.

Overall study findings and caveats: About 87% or about 30% of the time was how often most TCR beta V segments were productive, according to an earlier analysis.

The clonotype comes from a woman aged 18-35 years in good health and CMV-seronegative. The chain joins TRBV19 to TRBJ2-3; D may be TRBD2 (6 bases). The source material was PBMCs. The CDR3 DNA is TGTGCCAGTAGTTTCTCGTGGCGGGGAGGTACCCCAGATACGCAGTATTTT. Protein: CASSFSWRGGTPDTQYF.